This TCR beta chain was recorded in a study of beta chain features in type 1 diabetes. Study-wide results and limits: There was a moderate but significant shortening of TCRB CDR3s in all four CD4+ subsets of Type 1 diabetes patients. Short templates might get an advantage during PCR, and this would be equal in patients and controls. Compared to healthy donors, patients appeared to have naive, central memory and Treg TCRB repertoires that were more alike.

This clone was observed a few times. Its antigen is not known. Every bit of the isolated RNA underwent reverse transcription, so sequencing read expressed TCRB transcripts. Produced via immunoSEQ multiplex PCR; TCRdb's table is partial and in-frame only. The sample lists over 300,000 clones; 9.3% were seen once. V lost 6 bases to trimming and J lost 0 bases, with 12 bases between them. Germline CDR1 SNHLY, CDR2 FYNNEI. The CDR3 totals 14 residues. The chain recombines TRBV2 with TRBJ2-7; a possible D gene is TRBD1 (5 bases). This TCR came from a man under 40 with type 1 diabetes. Sequences were obtained from central memory CD4+ T cells from blood. As DNA, the CDR3 is TGTGCCAGCAGGGACACAACGACCTCCTACGAGCAGTACTTC. As protein: CASRDTTTSYEQYF. Variable domain in full (rest from reference TRBV2 and TRBJ2-7): EPEVTQTPSHQVTQMGQEVILRCVPISNHLYFYWYRQILGQKVEFLVSFYNNEISEKSEIFDDQFSVERPDGSNFTLKIRSTKLEDSAMYFCASRDTTTSYEQYFGPGTRLTVT.